One and the same sample provided the 10 T cell receptor beta chains below, sequenced in a study of T-cell reconstitution after alpha-beta-depleted transplantation in children. During its preparation, the TCRbeta library received unique molecular identifiers. TCRdb processed the PCR reads anew with MiXCR; each CDR3 protein has one entry. The sample shows around 680,000 distinct CDR3 sequences, approximately 15% of them seen only once. Specimen: PBMCs from the stem cell graft donor, collected from the stem cell graft. The receptors originated from a human donor who donated a stem cell graft to a child with acute myeloid leukemia.

This clonotype has a count of ten or more. The rearrangement uses TRBV4-3 and TRBJ2-3; D is ambiguous. The V gene lost 0 bases and the J gene lost 8 bases, with 15 bases spanning the gap. Germline V gene sequence: CDR1 LGHNA, CDR2 YSLEER. The CDR3 covers 15 residues. This CDR3 is CASSQEGSDSGTQYF. The CDR3, as DNA: TGCGCCAGCAGCCAAGAAGGGTCCGACTCCGGTACGCAGTATTTT.

This clonotype has at least ten counts. The chain joins TRBV20-1 to TRBJ2-3; 10 bases map to TRBD2. V dropped 8 bases and J dropped 2; count of bases not matched to a gene: 4. The CDR3 runs to 13 residues. Per germline, CDR1 DFQATT and CDR2 SNEGSKA (reference sequence). In DNA form, the CDR3 reads TGCAGTTTTACTAGCGGGGTCACAGATACGCAGTATTTT. It encodes CSFTSGVTDTQYF.

The J gene is TRBJ2-5, the V gene TRBV5-1; 9 positions agree with TRBD1. The CDR3 is 15 amino acids. Germline lookup yields CDR1 SGHRS and CDR2 YFSETQ. The V gene end was trimmed by 3 bases and the J gene end by 0 bases; junction bases not matched to a gene: 3. CDR3 region: CASSSGTGHQETQYF. The DNA of the CDR3 is TGCGCCAGCAGCTCCGGGACAGGGCACCAAGAGACCCAGTACTTC.

This clonotype was seen ten or more times. The chain joins TRBV7-8 to TRBJ1-6, with D possibly being TRBD1 (6 bases). The germline V gene encodes CDR1 SGHVS and CDR2 FQNEAQ. V dropped 3 bases and J dropped 7 bases, with 7 bases sitting between them. CDR3 length: 13 amino acids. CDR3 sequence: CASSFGQNSPLHF. CDR3 bases: TGTGCCAGCAGCTTTGGACAGAATTCACCCCTCCACTTT.

The CDR3 is CASSYRMDRRTDTQYF. CDR3 DNA sequence: TGTGCCAGCAGCTATCGAATGGACAGAAGGACAGATACGCAGTATTTT. The chain recombines TRBV5-5 with TRBJ2-3; maybe TRBD1 (6 bases). Germline CDR1 reads SGHKS; CDR2 reads YYEKEE (reference sequence). There are 16 residues in the CDR3. Trimming removed 3 bases at V and 3 bases at J, with 17 bases between.

About this clonotype itself: One end of the junction does not line up with germline, which may come from a read error. The V call is TRBV20-1, the J call TRBJ2-5; D is ambiguous. The CDR3 loop spans 13 amino acids. Germline V gene data show CDR1 as DFQATT and CDR2 as SNEGSKA (reference sequence). CDR3 sequence: CTASGSDQETQYF. In nucleotides, the CDR3 is TGCACTGCTAGTGGGTCGGACCAAGAGACCCAGTACTTC.

There are many counts of this clonotype. The V call is TRBV20-1, the J call TRBJ1-5; D is uncertain. CDR1 is DFQATT, CDR2 SNEGSKA, per germline (reference sequence). The V gene lost 0 bases and the J gene lost 11 bases, with 8 bases spanning the gap. This CDR3 spans 11 amino acids. The CDR3 coding sequence is TGCAGTGCTAGAGATTGGCCTTCCCAGCATTTT. Translated: CSARDWPSQHF.

The chain's CDR3 is CSARERGADTQYF. Here the CDR3 DNA reads TGCAGTGCTAGAGAAAGGGGAGCAGATACGCAGTATTTT. The V and J genes are TRBV20-1 and TRBJ2-3; either TRBD1 or TRBD2 may supply D (5 bases each). The CDR3 is 13 residues long. V was trimmed by 0 bases and J by 4 bases, leaving 8 bases between them. Germline CDR1 reads DFQATT; CDR2 reads SNEGSKA (reference sequence).

This clonotype was detected many times. The chain joins TRBV9 to TRBJ1-2, with TRBD1 identical over 8 bases. V was clipped by 5 bases and J by 8 bases; unmatched bases: 17. CDR3 length: 16 amino acids. Germline assignment: CDR1 SGDLS and CDR2 YYNGEE. CDR3 in DNA: TGTGCCAGCAGGACTCCCTCCTCCAGGGGGCAGGAGGGCTACACCTTC. Protein: CASRTPSSRGQEGYTF.

The genes are TRBV19 and TRBJ2-2; 11 nucleotides align to TRBD1. CDR3 size: 16 residues. Germline CDR1 LNHDA, CDR2 SQIVND (reference sequence). V shed 5 bases and J 7 bases; nucleotides not matched to a gene: 9. CDR3 bases: TGTGCCAGTAGTCGCCGGACAGGGGGCGGGAACGGGGAGCTGTTTTTT. As protein: CASSRRTGGGNGELFF.